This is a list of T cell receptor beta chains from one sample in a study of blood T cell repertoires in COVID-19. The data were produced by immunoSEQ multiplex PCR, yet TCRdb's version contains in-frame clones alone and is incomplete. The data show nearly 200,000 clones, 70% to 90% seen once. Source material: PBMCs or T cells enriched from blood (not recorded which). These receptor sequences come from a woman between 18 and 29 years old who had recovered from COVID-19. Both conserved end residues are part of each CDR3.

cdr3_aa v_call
CASSDDGLRGYTF TRBV2
CASSSLTGQPNEKLFF TRBV5-8
CATSRGSTGHYNEQFF TRBV15
CASSLFRGGYTF TRBV12-3/TRBV12-4
CASSPGTGGSDTQYF TRBV28
CSVLLNSGGLGTGELFF TRBV29-1
CASSQNSQGSPPLHF TRBV4-1
CATSRDMGQGSYEQYF TRBV15
CASSRDRGDEQYF TRBV6-5
CASSPGTVLYEQYF TRBV19
CASSLEQGVSTEAFF TRBV5-4
CASSASGTGYKETQYF TRBV25-1
CATSDPKTGGNEQYF TRBV24-1
CASSFSAGKYGLHF TRBV28
CASSHPGWGLYGYTF TRBV4-1
CASSVGRAETQYF TRBV2
CASSVDTSYGYTF TRBV2
CASSIGLAGGQDTQYF TRBV28
CASSSGTGQSPLHF TRBV28
CASSLGRGNTEAFF TRBV7-6
CASSLRGDYGYTF TRBV5-1
CASTLGPNTEAFF TRBV7-3
CASSLDTPGATEAFF TRBV5-1
CAIRARGDGSTDTQYF TRBV10-3
CASRNHRLQGSTEAFF TRBV28
CAISDPVGGEDTEAFF TRBV10-3
CASSHESGGNQPQHF TRBV4-1
CASSTRTSGSWADTQYF TRBV19
CASSGYYEQYF TRBV25-1
CASSFSRRQGSTDTQYF TRBV7-9
CASSGTGTSNQPQHF TRBV27
CASSDRDRDNTGELFF TRBV5-1
CASMTGKSTDTQYF TRBV6-5
CASRPGQGGQPQHF TRBV19
CASSRSYNSPLHF TRBV7-3
CASSPRGDLTGELFF TRBV9
CASSWGVSTDTQYF TRBV3-1/TRBV3-2
CSASIPGMNTEAFF TRBV20-1
CATATGSSYEQYF TRBV24-1
CSVRTGGNNSPLHF TRBV29-1
CASSYSVLAGGQVYEQYF TRBV6-2/TRBV6-3
CASSPGQGVTYEQYF TRBV5-1
CASRMGQGAGELFF TRBV6-5
CASSQDPGGLRETQYF TRBV4-1
CASSEGRDTVRGYTF TRBV2
CASSELSGNTIYF TRBV19
CASSLDGGYGYTF TRBV14
CAISNRDTDSPLHF TRBV10-3
CASSQGQAATEAFF TRBV5-1
CASSRSGGRYNEQFF TRBV7-8
CSVGGRGRTDTQYF TRBV29-1
CASSMKGTGGHTGELFF TRBV5-1
CASSLNHRGQETQYF TRBV5-1
CASRIKRPGDEAFF TRBV19
CASSVRGLGNEKLFF TRBV9